This T cell receptor (beta chain) was documented in a study of T cell responses to AZD1222 COVID-19 vaccine. Study-level findings and limits: The reported proportion of spike-specific TCRs targeting unmutated variant regions was nearly half. Donors skewed white British and female; clonal diversity was possibly underestimated.

This CDR3 has 13 residues. The germline CDR1 and CDR2 sequences are KGHDR and SFDVKD. With 7 bases removed from V and 7 bases from J, the gap between germline ends came to 12 bases. A remark on this clone: Its specificity is not known.

The assay was immunoSEQ multiplex PCR, and TCRdb's table has in-frame clones only and misses some. This repertoire shows 100,000 to 150,000 clones, around 90% found once; its top ten account for over 4%. This TCR came from an adult who received the MenACWY meningococcal vaccine as a control. This chain joins TRBV24-1 and TRBJ2-2, with a possible D match to TRBD1 (5 bases). Specimen: peripheral blood, collected 28 days after the second dose of the MenACWY control vaccine. The CDR3 region is CATRDPRGGELFF. Here the CDR3 DNA reads TGTGCCACCAGGGACCCAAGGGGCGGGGAGCTGTTTTTT.